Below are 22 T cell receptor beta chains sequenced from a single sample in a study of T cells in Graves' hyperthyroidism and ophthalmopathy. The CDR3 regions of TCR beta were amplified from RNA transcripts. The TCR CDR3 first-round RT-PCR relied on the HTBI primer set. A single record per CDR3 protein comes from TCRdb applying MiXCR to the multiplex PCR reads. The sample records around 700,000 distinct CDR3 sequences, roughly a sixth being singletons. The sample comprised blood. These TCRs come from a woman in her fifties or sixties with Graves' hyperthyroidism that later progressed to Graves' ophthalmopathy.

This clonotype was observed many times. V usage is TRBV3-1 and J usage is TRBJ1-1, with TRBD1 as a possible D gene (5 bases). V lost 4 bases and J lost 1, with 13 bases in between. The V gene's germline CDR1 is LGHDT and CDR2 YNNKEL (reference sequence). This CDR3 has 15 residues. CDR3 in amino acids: CASSPSERGNTEAFF. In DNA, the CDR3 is TGTGCCAGCAGCCCCTCCGAAAGGGGGAACACTGAAGCTTTCTTT.

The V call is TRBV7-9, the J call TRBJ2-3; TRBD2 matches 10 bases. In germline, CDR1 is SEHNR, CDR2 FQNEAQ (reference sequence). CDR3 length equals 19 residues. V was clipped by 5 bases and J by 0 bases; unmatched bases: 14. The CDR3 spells CASSQDRAGGSSSTDTQYF. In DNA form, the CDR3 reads TGTGCCAGCAGCCAAGATCGAGCGGGGGGGAGTTCTAGCACAGATACGCAGTATTTT.

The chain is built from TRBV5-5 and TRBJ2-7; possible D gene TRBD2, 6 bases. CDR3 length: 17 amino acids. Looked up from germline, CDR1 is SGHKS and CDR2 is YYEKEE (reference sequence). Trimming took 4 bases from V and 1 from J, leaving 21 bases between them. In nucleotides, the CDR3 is TGTGCCAGCAGCAGCAAGGACCCAAGGAGGGCGTCCTACGAGCAGTACTTC. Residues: CASSSKDPRRASYEQYF.

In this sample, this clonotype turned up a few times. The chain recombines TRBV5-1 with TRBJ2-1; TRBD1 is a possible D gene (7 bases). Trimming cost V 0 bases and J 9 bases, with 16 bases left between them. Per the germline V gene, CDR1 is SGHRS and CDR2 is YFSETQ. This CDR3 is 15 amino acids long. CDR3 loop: CASSLVGQGGSEQFF. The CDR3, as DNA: TGCGCCAGCAGCTTGGTGGGGCAGGGGGGAAGTGAGCAGTTCTTC.

CDR3 DNA sequence: TGTGCCAGCAGCGTCACAGGGGTCCCTGGAAACACCATATATTTT. It codes for CASSVTGVPGNTIYF. The genes are TRBV9 and TRBJ1-3, with 7 positions matching TRBD1. From germline, CDR1 is SGDLS and CDR2 YYNGEE. After removal of 2 bases from V and 2 bases from J, the junction contained 4 bases not matched to a gene. The CDR3 spans 15 residues.

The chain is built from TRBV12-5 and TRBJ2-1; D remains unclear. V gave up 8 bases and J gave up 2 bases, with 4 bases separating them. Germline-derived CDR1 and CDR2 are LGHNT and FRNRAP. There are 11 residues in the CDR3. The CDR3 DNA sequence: TGTGCTAGTCTCACCTACAATGAGCAGTTCTTC. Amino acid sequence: CASLTYNEQFF. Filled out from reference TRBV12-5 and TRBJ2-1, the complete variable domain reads DARVTQTPRHKVTEMGQEVTMRCQPILGHNTVFWYRQTMMQGLELLAYFRNRAPLDDSGMPKDRFSAEMPDATLATLKIQPSEPRDSAVYFCASLTYNEQFFGPGTRLTVL.

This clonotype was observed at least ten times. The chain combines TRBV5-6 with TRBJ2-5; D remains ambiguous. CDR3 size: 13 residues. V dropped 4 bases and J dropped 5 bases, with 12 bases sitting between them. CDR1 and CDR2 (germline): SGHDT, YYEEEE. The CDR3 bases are TGTGCCAGCAGCCCCTCTCACGCGGAGACCCAGTACTTC. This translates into CASSPSHAETQYF. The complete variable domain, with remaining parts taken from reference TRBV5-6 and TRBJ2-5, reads DAGVTQSPTHLIKTRGQQVTLRCSPKSGHDTVSWYQQALGQGPQFIFQYYEEEERQRGNFPDRFSGHQFPNYSSELNVNALLLGDSALYLCASSPSHAETQYFGPGTRLLVL.

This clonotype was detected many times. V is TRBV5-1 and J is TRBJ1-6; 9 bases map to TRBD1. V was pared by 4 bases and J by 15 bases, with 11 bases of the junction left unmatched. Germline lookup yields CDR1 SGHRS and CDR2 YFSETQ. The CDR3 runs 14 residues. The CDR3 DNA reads TGCGCCAGCAGCGAGGCCCGGGACAGGGCCTACCTCCACTTT. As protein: CASSEARDRAYLHF. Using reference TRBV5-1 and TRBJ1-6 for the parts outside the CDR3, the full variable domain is KAGVTQTPRYLIKTRGQQVTLSCSPISGHRSVSWYQQTPGQGLQFLFEYFSETQRNKGNFPGRFSGRQFSNSRSEMNVSTLELGDSALYLCASSEARDRAYLHFGNGTRLTVT.

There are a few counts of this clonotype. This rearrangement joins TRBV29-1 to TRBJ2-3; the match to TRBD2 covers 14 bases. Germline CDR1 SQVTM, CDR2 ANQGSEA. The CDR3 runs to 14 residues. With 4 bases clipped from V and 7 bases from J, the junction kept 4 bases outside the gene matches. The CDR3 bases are TGCAGCGTTGTGACTAGCGGGGGGGCGAATACGCAGTATTTT. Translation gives CSVVTSGGANTQYF.

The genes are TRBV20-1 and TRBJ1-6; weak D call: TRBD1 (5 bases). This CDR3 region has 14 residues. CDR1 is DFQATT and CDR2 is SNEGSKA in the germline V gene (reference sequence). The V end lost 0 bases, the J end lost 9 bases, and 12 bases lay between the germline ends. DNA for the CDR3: TGCAGTGCTAGAGATGACCAGGGTGCTTCACCCCTCCACTTT. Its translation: CSARDDQGASPLHF.

The CDR3: CSVGESTEAFF. The CDR3, as DNA: TGCAGCGTTGGCGAGAGCACTGAAGCTTTCTTT. V gene TRBV29-1 combines with J gene TRBJ1-1; D call uncertain. The CDR3 has 11 amino acids. V was trimmed by 4 bases and J by 4 bases, leaving 7 bases between them. CDR1 and CDR2 from the germline V gene are SQVTM and ANQGSEA.

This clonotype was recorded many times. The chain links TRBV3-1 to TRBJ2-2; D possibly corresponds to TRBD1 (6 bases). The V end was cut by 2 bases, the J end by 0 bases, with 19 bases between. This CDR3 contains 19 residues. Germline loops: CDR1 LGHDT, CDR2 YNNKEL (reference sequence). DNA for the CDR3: TGTGCCAGCAGCCAAATTAGGACAGAGACATTCGCGAACACCGGGGAGCTGTTTTTT. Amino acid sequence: CASSQIRTETFANTGELFF.

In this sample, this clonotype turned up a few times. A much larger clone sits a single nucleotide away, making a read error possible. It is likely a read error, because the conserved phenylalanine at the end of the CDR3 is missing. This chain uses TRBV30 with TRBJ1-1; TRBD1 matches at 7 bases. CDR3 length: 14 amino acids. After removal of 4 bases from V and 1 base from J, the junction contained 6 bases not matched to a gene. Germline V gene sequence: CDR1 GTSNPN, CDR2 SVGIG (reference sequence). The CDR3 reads CAWNLQGRNTEAFL. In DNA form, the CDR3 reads TGTGCCTGGAATCTACAGGGGAGGAACACTGAAGCTTTCCTT.

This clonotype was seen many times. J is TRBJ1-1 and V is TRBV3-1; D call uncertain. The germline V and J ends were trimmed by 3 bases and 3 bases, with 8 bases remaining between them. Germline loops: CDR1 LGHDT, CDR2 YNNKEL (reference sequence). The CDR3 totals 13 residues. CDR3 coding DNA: TGTGCCAGCAGCCACACCGTGGACACTGAAGCTTTCTTT. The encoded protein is CASSHTVDTEAFF. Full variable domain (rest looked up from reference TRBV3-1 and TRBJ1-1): DTAVSQTPKYLVTQMGNDKSIKCEQNLGHDTMYWYKQDSKKFLKIMFSYNNKELIINETVPNRFSPKSPDKAHLNLHINSLELGDSAVYFCASSHTVDTEAFFGQGTRLTVV.

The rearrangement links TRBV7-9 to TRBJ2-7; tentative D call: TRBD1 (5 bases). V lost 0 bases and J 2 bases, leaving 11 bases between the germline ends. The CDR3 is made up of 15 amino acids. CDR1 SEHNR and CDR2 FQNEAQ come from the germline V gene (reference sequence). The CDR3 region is CASSLADTGTYEQYF. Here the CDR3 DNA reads TGTGCCAGCAGCTTAGCCGACACAGGAACCTACGAGCAGTACTTC. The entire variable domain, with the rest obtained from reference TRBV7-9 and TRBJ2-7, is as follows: DTGVSQNPRHKITKRGQNVTFRCDPISEHNRLYWYRQTLGQGPEFLTYFQNEAQLEKSRLLSDRFSAERPKGSFSTLEIQRTEQGDSAMYLCASSLADTGTYEQYFGPGTRLTVT.

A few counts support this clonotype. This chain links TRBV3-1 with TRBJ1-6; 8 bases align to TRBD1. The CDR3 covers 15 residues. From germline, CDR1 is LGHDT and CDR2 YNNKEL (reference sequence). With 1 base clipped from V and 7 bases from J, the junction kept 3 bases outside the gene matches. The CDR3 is CASSQVHRGNSPLHF. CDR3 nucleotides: TGTGCCAGCAGCCAAGTACACAGGGGGAATTCACCCCTCCACTTT.

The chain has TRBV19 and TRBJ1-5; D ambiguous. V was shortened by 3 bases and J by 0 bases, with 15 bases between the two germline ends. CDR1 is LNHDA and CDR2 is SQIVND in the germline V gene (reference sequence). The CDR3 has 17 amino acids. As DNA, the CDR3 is TGTGCCAGTAGTATGTTCATGTTCTCAAATAGCAATCAGCCCCAGCATTTT. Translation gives CASSMFMFSNSNQPQHF.

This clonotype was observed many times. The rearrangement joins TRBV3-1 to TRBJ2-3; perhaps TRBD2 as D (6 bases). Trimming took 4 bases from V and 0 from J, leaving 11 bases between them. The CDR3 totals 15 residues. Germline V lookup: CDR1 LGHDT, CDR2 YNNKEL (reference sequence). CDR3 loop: CASSPKRVSTDTQYF. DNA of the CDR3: TGTGCCAGCAGCCCCAAGCGGGTTAGCACAGATACGCAGTATTTT.

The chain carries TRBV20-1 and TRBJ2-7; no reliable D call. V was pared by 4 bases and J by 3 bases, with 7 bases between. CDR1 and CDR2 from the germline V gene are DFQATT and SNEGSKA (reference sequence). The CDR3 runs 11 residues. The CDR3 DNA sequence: TGCAGTGCTACCATCGTCTACGAGCAGTACTTC. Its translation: CSATIVYEQYF.

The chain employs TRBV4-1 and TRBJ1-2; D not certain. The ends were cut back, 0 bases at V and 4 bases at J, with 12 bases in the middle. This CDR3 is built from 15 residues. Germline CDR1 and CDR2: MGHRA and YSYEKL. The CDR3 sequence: CASSQEEGGGYGYTF. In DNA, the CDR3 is TGCGCCAGCAGCCAAGAAGAGGGTGGAGGCTATGGCTACACCTTC.

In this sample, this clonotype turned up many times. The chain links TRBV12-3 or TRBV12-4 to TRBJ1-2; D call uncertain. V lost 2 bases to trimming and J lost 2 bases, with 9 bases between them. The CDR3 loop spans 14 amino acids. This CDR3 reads CASSLHSRNYGYTF. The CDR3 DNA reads TGTGCCAGCAGTTTACACAGTAGGAACTATGGCTACACCTTC.

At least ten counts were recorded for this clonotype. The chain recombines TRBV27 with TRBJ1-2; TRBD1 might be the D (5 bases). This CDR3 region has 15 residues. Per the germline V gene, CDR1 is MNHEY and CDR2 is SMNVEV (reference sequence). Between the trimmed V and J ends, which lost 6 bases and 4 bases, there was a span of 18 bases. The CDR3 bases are TGTGCCAGCAGCCATCGAGCCGGGACGTTCTATGGCTACACCTTC. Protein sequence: CASSHRAGTFYGYTF.